The text below deals with one T cell receptor (beta chain). Per the study methods: Amplification from reference gene primers served as the basis for estimated nucleated cell counts. Only in-frame clones appear in the TCRdb table, and some are missing; sequencing was by immunoSEQ multiplex PCR. From that table come the V and J calls and clone size; the DNA was used to work out D and trimming. The sample includes under 350,000 clones, roughly 89% of them seen just once. This sample was included in a study of blood T cell repertoires in COVID-19. Germline assignment: CDR1 MDHEN and CDR2 SYDVKM. The length of the CDR3 is 15 residues. The V segment lost 6 bases and the J segment 6 bases; nucleotides outside the gene matches: 9.

Sequencing input: peripheral blood. The clonotype originates from a man aged 35-49 years with acute or convalescent COVID-19. V gene TRBV28 combines with J gene TRBJ2-7, with TRBD2 matching 12 bases. CDR3 sequence (DNA): TGTGCCAGCAGCACTAGCGGGGGGCGTTACGGCGAGCAGTACTTC. This codes for CASSTSGGRYGEQYF.